The present T cell receptor (beta chain) was sequenced within a study of blood T cells in healthy people across ages. Looking at the study overall: With template switching, about one barcoded beta molecule was captured per two T cells.

With respect to this clonotype: Its antigen is undetermined. A much bigger clone sits one base away, suggesting this may be a read error.

Primed by a sample-barcoded 5' primer and a J-beta primer mix, a second PCR proceeded for about 7 to 11 cycles. TCRdb passed the 5' RACE reads through MiXCR, listing each CDR3 protein once. The sample has approximately 1.5 million distinct CDR3 sequences, roughly 32% seen once. Study-wide results and limits: Naive CD4+ cells and diversity were both higher in long-lived donors than in aged donors.

The sequence came from a woman under 40 in good health. Input material: blood.

In nucleotides, the CDR3 is TGTGCCTGGAGTAGGGGACAGGGAGGATACAAGCAGTACTTC. Its protein is CAWSRGQGGYKQYF. The J gene is TRBJ2-7, the V gene TRBV30, with 9 nucleotides matching TRBD1. The CDR3 is 14 residues long. The germline CDR1 and CDR2 sequences are GTSNPN and SVGIG (reference sequence). Germline trimming cut 2 bases from V and 8 bases from J; bases unmatched to any gene: 10.